The present entry profiles one TCR beta chain with its context. This clonotype was counted at least ten times. No antigen is known for it. Its ends do not fully match the called genes, so a read error is possible. The sample belongs to a study of T-cell reconstitution after alpha-beta-depleted transplantation in children (dated by TCRdb to 2016 to 2017). General notes on the study: The study quantitatively tracked T-cell immune reconstitution after TCRalphabeta/CD19-depleted allogeneic hematopoietic cell transplantation in children using TCR repertoire profiling.

Including the terminal cysteine and phenylalanine, the CDR3 comprises 12 residues. CDR3 DNA only is kept here, 36 bases in frame from base 1. The germline V gene provides CDR1 MNHEY and CDR2 SVGEGT. The receptor library was made with PCR. The run used an Illumina HiSeq 2500. TCR library preparation used molecular barcoding, with unique molecular identifiers applied to normalize quantification of the TCRbeta repertoire. Through fastp at Q25 and MiXCR, TCRdb rebuilt clones from the public reads, retaining in-frame beta chains. Rows with a matching CDR3 protein are joined into one entry that keeps the most common DNA and genes. The sample table holds some 490,000 distinct CDR3 sequences, of which around an eighth were seen once. Less than 6.5% of the sample is in the top ten clones.

The clonotype originates from a human donor who donated a stem cell graft to a child with combined immunodeficiency. The chain is encoded by TRBV6-2 or TRBV6-3 joined to TRBJ2-7; TRBD2 fits 14 bases in the junction. The source was PBMCs from the stem cell graft donor, collected from the stem cell graft. The CDR3 in this case is CASSNGLAGGSF. The DNA reads as follows: TGTGCCAGCAGTAACGGACTAGCGGGGGGATCCTTC.